This passage covers 24 T cell receptor beta chains from one sample sequenced in a study of PD-L1 blockade in urothelial cancer. Produced via immunoSEQ multiplex PCR; TCRdb's table is partial and in-frame only. The sample has under 40,000 clones, 82% seen once. The material sequenced was PBMCs, taken around atezolizumab (anti-PD-L1) treatment. These receptors all come from a man between 65 and 79 years old with urothelial cancer.

V usage is TRBV11-2 and J usage is TRBJ2-7, with 12 bases matching TRBD2. CDR3 length: 15 amino acids. The junction had 8 bases not matched to a gene; V was cut back by 7 bases and J by 4 bases. CDR1 and CDR2 from the germline V gene are SGHAT and FQNNGV. The CDR3 DNA reads as TGTGCCAGCAAGACTAGCGGGAGAGGAAGATACGAGCAGTACTTC. This translates into CASKTSGRGRYEQYF.

This clone is medium-sized. The chain couples TRBV29-1 to TRBJ1-2; possible D gene TRBD1, 6 bases. Trimming cost V 1 base and J 6 bases, with 15 bases left between them. Germline V gene sequence: CDR1 SQVTM, CDR2 ANQGSEA. The CDR3 covers 14 residues. The CDR3 protein is CSVEVEQGLHGYTF. The CDR3 nucleotides read TGCAGCGTTGAAGTGGAACAGGGTCTTCATGGCTACACCTTC. Full variable domain (rest looked up from reference TRBV29-1 and TRBJ1-2): SAVISQKPSRDICQRGTSLTIQCQVDSQVTMMFWYRQQPGQSLTLIATANQGSEATYESGFVIDKFPISRPNLTFSTLTVSNMSPEDSSIYLCSVEVEQGLHGYTFGSGTRLTVV.

The CDR3 protein is CASSPTGQVYGYTF. The CDR3 region has the DNA TGTGCCAGCAGCCCTACTGGACAGGTATATGGCTACACCTTC. This chain connects TRBV5-6 to TRBJ1-2; TRBD1 matches 7 bases. The CDR3 sequence is 14 residues long. V gave up 4 bases and J gave up 5 bases; unmatched junction bases: 8. Germline V gene data show CDR1 as SGHDT and CDR2 as YYEEEE.

The chain couples TRBV27 to TRBJ1-5; D gene unclear. The V and J ends lost 8 bases and 3 bases respectively, with 11 bases between them. In germline, CDR1 is MNHEY, CDR2 SMNVEV (reference sequence). The CDR3 has 13 residues. The CDR3, as DNA: TGTGCCAGCTCCGGTCGGTCCAATCAGCCCCAGCATTTT. It yields the protein CASSGRSNQPQHF.

This clone was observed a single time. The chain employs TRBV7-3 and TRBJ2-3; 9 bases agree with TRBD2. This CDR3 is built from 16 residues. Germline loops: CDR1 SGHTA, CDR2 FQGTGA. The V segment lost 5 bases and the J segment 4 bases; nucleotides outside the gene matches: 10. The CDR3 coding sequence is TGTGCCAGCAGCCCATATAGCGGGAGTGTGGCAGATACGCAGTATTTT. Its protein product is CASSPYSGSVADTQYF.

This clone was picked up a small number of times. The CDR3 DNA reads TGCGCCAGCAGCCCCACCTTGCGGGCAGGGGACACCGGGGAGCTGTTTTTT. It translates to CASSPTLRAGDTGELFF. The rearrangement uses TRBV4-3 and TRBJ2-2; TRBD1 is a possible D gene (6 bases). Trimming removed 4 bases at V and 3 bases at J, with 18 bases between. In germline, CDR1 is LGHNA, CDR2 YSLEER. The CDR3 is 17 residues long.

On this clone itself: This specimen includes other DNA sequences encoding the same CDR3. The chain couples TRBV2 to TRBJ2-7; 9 nucleotides match TRBD1. There are 12 residues in the CDR3. V lost 6 bases and J lost 5; bases outside the gene matches: 2. Germline V lookup: CDR1 SNHLY, CDR2 FYNNEI. The CDR3 bases are TGTGCCAGCAGCGGGACAGGGCACGAGCAGTACTTC. Translating gives CASSGTGHEQYF.

The chain couples TRBV29-1 to TRBJ2-3; possible D gene TRBD1, 5 bases. Germline CDR1 and CDR2: SQVTM and ANQGSEA. The CDR3 runs to 13 residues. Trimming took off 4 bases at V and 3 bases at J, with 11 bases between the two ends. Written as DNA, the CDR3 is TGCAGCGTTGTTGGGGCTGGTACAGATACGCAGTATTTT. This encodes CSVVGAGTDTQYF.

The chain couples TRBV19 to TRBJ2-7, with 9 bases lining up with TRBD1. The germline V gene encodes CDR1 LNHDA and CDR2 SQIVND (reference sequence). The J segment lost 3 bases and the V segment lost 5 bases, leaving 5 bases of the junction unmatched. The CDR3 length is 14 residues. The CDR3 nucleotides read TGTGCCAGTAGTCCAGGGACAGGGCACTACGAGCAGTACTTC. Protein sequence: CASSPGTGHYEQYF. The full variable domain, in which reference TRBV19 and TRBJ2-7 provide the parts outside the CDR3, is DGGITQSPKYLFRKEGQNVTLSCEQNLNHDAMYWYRQDPGQGLRLIYYSQIVNDFQKGDIAEGYSVSREKKESFPLTVTSAQKNPTAFYLCASSPGTGHYEQYFGPGTRLTVT.

Here the CDR3 reads CASSLWRAQETQYF. The CDR3 bases are TGTGCCAGCAGCTTATGGAGGGCTCAAGAGACCCAGTACTTC. This sequence joins TRBV11-2 and TRBJ2-5; D perhaps matches TRBD2 (6 bases). Germline values: CDR1 SGHAT, CDR2 FQNNGV. This CDR3 contains 14 residues. Trimming took off 2 bases at V and 2 bases at J, with 9 bases between the two ends. Together with reference TRBV11-2 and TRBJ2-5, the CDR3 gives the full variable domain: EAGVAQSPRYKIIEKRQSVAFWCNPISGHATLYWYQQILGQGPKLLIQFQNNGVVDDSQLPKDRFSAERLKGVDSTLKIQPAKLEDSAVYLCASSLWRAQETQYFGPGTRLLVL.

This CDR3 reads CASRDSSSYEQYF. CDR3 DNA sequence: TGTGCCAGCAGGGACAGTTCTAGCTACGAGCAGTACTTC. The rearrangement links TRBV6-1 to TRBJ2-7, with a tentative D call TRBD1 (6 bases). CDR1 and CDR2 (germline): MNHNS, SASEGT. The CDR3 has 13 amino acids. V lost 6 bases to trimming and J lost 3 bases, with 12 bases between them.

The V gene is TRBV11-2, the J gene TRBJ2-5, with 7 bases matching TRBD2. V was clipped by 4 bases and J by 4 bases; unmatched bases: 3. The CDR3 length is 13 residues. Germline V lookup: CDR1 SGHAT, CDR2 FQNNGV. Here the CDR3 reads CASSSERGETQYF. In nucleotides, the CDR3 is TGTGCCAGCAGCTCTGAGCGGGGAGAGACCCAGTACTTC.

The V and J genes are TRBV11-2 and TRBJ1-4; perhaps TRBD1 as D (6 bases). This CDR3 has 16 amino acids. Deletions cut 1 base from V and 4 bases from J, with 13 bases between. The germline CDR1 and CDR2 sequences are SGHAT and FQNNGV. The DNA of the CDR3 is TGTGCCAGCAGCTTAGGCCTGGGACAAGTTAATGAAAAACTGTTTTTT. Translated, it gives CASSLGLGQVNEKLFF.

This clone turned up a few times. The chain uses TRBV28 and TRBJ2-7; 8 nucleotides line up with TRBD2. The germline CDR1 and CDR2 sequences are MDHEN and SYDVKM. The CDR3 has 14 residues. Trimming at V came to 5 bases and at J to 2 bases, leaving 5 bases not matched to a gene. CDR3 amino acids: CASSTTSGPYEQYF. DNA of the CDR3: TGTGCCAGCAGTACAACTAGCGGACCCTACGAGCAGTACTTC.

DNA for the CDR3: TGTGCCAGCAGTTTATTTATTGAGCAGTTCTTC. Translating gives CASSLFIEQFF. The chain has TRBV28 and TRBJ2-1; D is undetermined. Germline assignment: CDR1 MDHEN and CDR2 SYDVKM. Trimming stripped 1 base from V and 9 bases from J, with 4 bases between. The CDR3 sequence is 11 residues long.

The V and J genes are TRBV14 and TRBJ1-4; tentative D call: TRBD1 (5 bases). Between the trimmed V and J ends, which lost 4 bases and 3 bases, there was a span of 12 bases. CDR1 and CDR2 from the germline V gene are SGHDN and FVKESK. The CDR3 has 15 amino acids. In DNA, the CDR3 is TGTGCCAGCAGCCGGAGGGGTCCGGCTAATGAAAAACTGTTTTTT. It translates to CASSRRGPANEKLFF.

The rearrangement uses TRBV28 and TRBJ2-7, with TRBD2 identical over 9 bases. J gave up 0 bases and V 5 bases, and 5 bases lay outside the gene matches. The CDR3 loop spans 15 amino acids. The germline CDR1 and CDR2 sequences are MDHEN and SYDVKM. Written as DNA, the CDR3 is TGTGCCAGCAGTCTAGCGGGGTCTACCTCCTACGAGCAGTACTTC. This encodes CASSLAGSTSYEQYF.

J is TRBJ1-5 and V is TRBV2; 9 bases map to TRBD1. The ends lost 7 bases at V and 6 bases at J; junction bases unmatched: 10. The germline CDR1 and CDR2 sequences are SNHLY and FYNNEI. This CDR3 contains 15 residues. Here the CDR3 reads CASTFGQGQSQPQHF. The CDR3 nucleotides are TGTGCCAGCACCTTCGGACAGGGGCAGAGTCAGCCCCAGCATTTT. Complete variable domain (other parts from reference TRBV2 and TRBJ1-5): EPEVTQTPSHQVTQMGQEVILRCVPISNHLYFYWYRQILGQKVEFLVSFYNNEISEKSEIFDDQFSVERPDGSNFTLKIRSTKLEDSAMYFCASTFGQGQSQPQHFGDGTRLSIL.

V usage is TRBV5-5 and J usage is TRBJ2-1, with 10 bases fitting TRBD2. Looked up from germline, CDR1 is SGHKS and CDR2 is YYEKEE (reference sequence). J lost 8 bases, V lost 3 bases, and 5 bases had no gene match. The CDR3 is 14 residues long. This chain's CDR3 is CASSWTSGVHEQFF. The CDR3 DNA reads TGTGCCAGCAGCTGGACTAGCGGTGTCCATGAGCAGTTCTTC.

The chain joins TRBV6-5 to TRBJ2-3, with D possibly TRBD1 on 5 matching bases. Trimming took off 4 bases at V and 4 bases at J, with 15 bases between the two ends. CDR1 and CDR2 from the germline V gene are MNHEY and SVGAGI. The CDR3 has 15 amino acids. The DNA of the CDR3 is TGTGCCAGCAGTTTTTATCAAGAAGGGGCAGATACGCAGTATTTT. Protein sequence: CASSFYQEGADTQYF.

This clone was seen a few times. The V call is TRBV6-5, the J call TRBJ2-1; TRBD2 matches at 9 bases. The trim removed 8 bases at V and 2 bases at J, leaving 4 bases unmatched. The CDR3 is made up of 14 amino acids. CDR1 and CDR2 from the germline V gene are MNHEY and SVGAGI. CDR3 sequence: CASRGGRAYNEQFF. The CDR3 nucleotides are TGTGCCAGCCGAGGCGGGAGGGCCTACAATGAGCAGTTCTTC.

This clone was detected once. This chain links TRBV5-4 with TRBJ1-3; D might be TRBD1 (6 bases). CDR3 length: 14 residues. V was pared by 10 bases and J by 0 bases, with 14 bases between. The germline V gene has CDR1 SGHNT and CDR2 YYREEE (reference sequence). CDR3 amino acids: CAAQAGVSGNTIYF. Here the CDR3 DNA reads TGTGCCGCTCAAGCAGGGGTCTCTGGAAACACCATATATTTT.

The chain has TRBV28 and TRBJ1-5; 7 positions match TRBD1. The length of the CDR3 is 15 residues. The germline CDR1 and CDR2 sequences are MDHEN and SYDVKM. V lost 2 bases and J lost 7; bases outside the gene matches: 8. CDR3 nucleotides: TGTGCCAGCAGTTTAGACAGGGTAGGGACCCAGCCCCAGCATTTT. Its translation: CASSLDRVGTQPQHF.

The chain links TRBV19 to TRBJ2-7; D not certain. Germline CDR1 LNHDA, CDR2 SQIVND (reference sequence). With 4 bases removed from V and 5 bases from J, the gap between germline ends came to 6 bases. The CDR3 is 11 amino acids. The CDR3 is CASSRYNEQYF. The DNA of the CDR3 is TGTGCCAGTAGTAGGTACAACGAGCAGTACTTC. The entire variable domain, with the rest obtained from reference TRBV19 and TRBJ2-7, is as follows: DGGITQSPKYLFRKEGQNVTLSCEQNLNHDAMYWYRQDPGQGLRLIYYSQIVNDFQKGDIAEGYSVSREKKESFPLTVTSAQKNPTAFYLCASSRYNEQYFGPGTRLTVT.